The rows below give T cell receptor beta chains drawn from one sample of a study of cytomegalovirus exposure and HLA in healthy donors. Clones were sequenced by immunoSEQ multiplex PCR, and TCRdb holds only the in-frame ones, with some missing. Here the sample spans 120,000 to 150,000 clones, about 78% being singletons. What was sequenced was PBMCs. The source of these receptors is a male donor in good health and CMV-seronegative. CDR3s include the opening cysteine and the closing phenylalanine or tryptophan. The order of the fields is J gene, D gene, clone size, V gene, CDR3 protein, CDR3 DNA. D genes are given only for firm matches. A row's size may be missing; if present it is once, few, many or a size class.

J gene: TRBJ1-1
D gene: TRBD1
clone size: NA
V gene: TRBV7-2
CDR3 protein: CASRFAQGINTEAFF
CDR3 DNA: TGTGCCAGCAGATTCGCACAGGGGATAAACACTGAAGCTTTCTTT

J gene: TRBJ1-1
D gene: TRBD1
clone size: NA
V gene: TRBV4-2
CDR3 protein: CASSQEIGQAAEAFF
CDR3 DNA: TGTGCCAGCAGCCAAGAAATTGGACAGGCGGCTGAAGCTTTCTTT

J gene: TRBJ2-1
D gene: TRBD1
clone size: NA
V gene: TRBV5-1
CDR3 protein: CASSLAQGAYNEQFF
CDR3 DNA: TGCGCCAGCAGCTTGGCACAGGGGGCCTACAATGAGCAGTTCTTC

J gene: TRBJ1-1
D gene: TRBD1
clone size: NA
V gene: TRBV25-1
CDR3 protein: CASTAGGGYTEAFF
CDR3 DNA: TGTGCCAGCACCGCCGGAGGGGGCTACACTGAAGCTTTCTTT

J gene: TRBJ2-1
D gene: TRBD1
clone size: NA
V gene: TRBV5-1
CDR3 protein: CASDPGQGVDNEQFF
CDR3 DNA: TGCGCCAGCGATCCAGGACAGGGGGTTGACAATGAGCAGTTCTTC

J gene: TRBJ2-7
D gene: TRBD2
clone size: NA
V gene: TRBV7-9
CDR3 protein: CASSLVAGGGEQYF
CDR3 DNA: TGTGCCAGCAGCTTAGTGGCGGGAGGCGGCGAGCAGTACTTC

J gene: TRBJ2-3
D gene: NA
clone size: NA
V gene: TRBV6-1
CDR3 protein: CASSVLDFPSTDTQYF
CDR3 DNA: TGTGCCAGCAGTGTTCTGGACTTCCCTAGCACAGATACGCAGTATTTT

J gene: TRBJ2-1
D gene: TRBD1
clone size: NA
V gene: TRBV6-6
CDR3 protein: CASRPRDRVSNEQFF
CDR3 DNA: TGTGCCAGCAGGCCACGGGACAGGGTTTCCAATGAGCAGTTCTTC

J gene: TRBJ2-5
D gene: TRBD2
clone size: few
V gene: TRBV30
CDR3 protein: CAWSVTLAGASYQETQYF
CDR3 DNA: TGTGCCTGGAGTGTGACGCTAGCGGGAGCCTCTTACCAAGAGACCCAGTACTTC

J gene: TRBJ1-1
D gene: NA
clone size: NA
V gene: TRBV18
CDR3 protein: CASSPWWNRNTEAFF
CDR3 DNA: TGTGCCAGCTCACCTTGGTGGAACAGGAACACTGAAGCTTTCTTT

J gene: TRBJ1-1
D gene: NA
clone size: NA
V gene: TRBV19
CDR3 protein: CASTSRGYAEAFF
CDR3 DNA: TGTGCCAGTACATCCAGGGGATACGCTGAAGCTTTCTTT

J gene: TRBJ2-7
D gene: TRBD2
clone size: NA
V gene: TRBV6-6
CDR3 protein: CASSQPASGGYEQYF
CDR3 DNA: TGTGCCAGCAGCCAACCAGCGAGCGGGGGCTACGAGCAGTACTTC

J gene: TRBJ1-4
D gene: NA
clone size: NA
V gene: TRBV19
CDR3 protein: CASSIAPRGPEKLFF
CDR3 DNA: TGTGCCAGTAGTATAGCCCCCAGGGGACCCGAAAAACTGTTTTTT

J gene: TRBJ1-5
D gene: NA
clone size: once
V gene: TRBV10-3
CDR3 protein: CASHDSRGEGNQPQHF
CDR3 DNA: TGTGCCAGCCACGATTCGCGGGGCGAGGGCAATCAGCCCCAGCATTTT

J gene: TRBJ2-7
D gene: TRBD2
clone size: NA
V gene: TRBV27
CDR3 protein: CASGWDYTTYEQYF
CDR3 DNA: TGTGCCAGCGGGTGGGACTACACCACCTACGAGCAGTACTTC

J gene: TRBJ2-1
D gene: NA
clone size: few
V gene: TRBV6-4
CDR3 protein: CASSDTGYNEQFF
CDR3 DNA: TGTGCCAGCAGTGACACCGGGTACAATGAGCAGTTCTTC

J gene: TRBJ1-1
D gene: NA
clone size: NA
V gene: TRBV30
CDR3 protein: CAFRGAGNTEAFF
CDR3 DNA: TGTGCCTTTCGGGGGGCTGGGAACACTGAAGCTTTCTTT

J gene: TRBJ1-1
D gene: NA
clone size: NA
V gene: TRBV5-1
CDR3 protein: CASSLAVNTEAFF
CDR3 DNA: TGCGCCAGCAGCTTGGCGGTGAACACTGAAGCTTTCTTT

J gene: TRBJ2-7
D gene: TRBD1
clone size: once
V gene: TRBV27
CDR3 protein: CASSSGGTGLYEQYF
CDR3 DNA: TGTGCCAGCAGTTCCGGCGGGACAGGCCTTTACGAGCAGTACTTC

J gene: TRBJ2-5
D gene: TRBD2
clone size: NA
V gene: TRBV2
CDR3 protein: CASLLAGGPRGETQYF
CDR3 DNA: TGTGCCAGCCTACTAGCGGGAGGGCCGCGGGGAGAGACCCAGTACTTC

J gene: TRBJ2-3
D gene: TRBD2
clone size: NA
V gene: TRBV2
CDR3 protein: CASSELAGGTTDTQYF
CDR3 DNA: TGTGCCAGCAGTGAGTTAGCGGGAGGTACCACAGATACGCAGTATTTT

J gene: TRBJ1-2
D gene: TRBD1
clone size: few
V gene: TRBV6-5
CDR3 protein: CASNAQGKGYTF
CDR3 DNA: TGTGCCAGCAATGCACAGGGGAAAGGCTACACCTTC

J gene: TRBJ2-3
D gene: NA
clone size: NA
V gene: TRBV25-1
CDR3 protein: CASSGQDFTDTQYF
CDR3 DNA: TGTGCCAGCAGTGGTCAGGACTTTACAGATACGCAGTATTTT

J gene: TRBJ2-3
D gene: NA
clone size: NA
V gene: TRBV21-1
CDR3 protein: CARKNPPSSSCFSTQYF
CDR3 DNA: TGTGCCAGAAAAAACCCGCCTAGCTCATCGTGCTTTAGTACGCAGTATTTT

J gene: TRBJ1-2
D gene: NA
clone size: few
V gene: TRBV9
CDR3 protein: CASTQEGYYGYTF
CDR3 DNA: TGTGCCAGCACGCAGGAGGGGTACTATGGCTACACCTTC

J gene: TRBJ1-2
D gene: NA
clone size: NA
V gene: TRBV6-6
CDR3 protein: CASSYVSMSPNYGYTF
CDR3 DNA: TGTGCCAGCAGTTACGTGTCAATGAGTCCTAACTATGGCTACACCTTC

J gene: TRBJ2-7
D gene: NA
clone size: NA
V gene: TRBV30
CDR3 protein: CAWSTMGNSYEQYF
CDR3 DNA: TGTGCCTGGAGTACCATGGGCAACTCCTACGAGCAGTACTTC

J gene: TRBJ2-2
D gene: NA
clone size: NA
V gene: TRBV6-5
CDR3 protein: CASSYSTDTGELFF
CDR3 DNA: TGTGCCAGCAGTTACTCGACTGACACCGGGGAGCTGTTTTTT

J gene: TRBJ2-3
D gene: TRBD2
clone size: NA
V gene: TRBV7-9
CDR3 protein: CASSLPGGTDTQYF
CDR3 DNA: TGTGCCAGCAGCCTACCGGGGGGGACAGATACGCAGTATTTT

J gene: TRBJ1-2
D gene: NA
clone size: once
V gene: TRBV4-3
CDR3 protein: CASSPRAGVNYGYTF
CDR3 DNA: TGCGCCAGCAGCCCGCGTGCGGGGGTGAACTATGGCTACACCTTC

J gene: TRBJ1-5
D gene: TRBD1
clone size: NA
V gene: TRBV5-1
CDR3 protein: CASSLTQGADQPQHF
CDR3 DNA: TGCGCCAGCAGCTTGACACAGGGGGCAGATCAGCCCCAGCATTTT

J gene: TRBJ1-1
D gene: NA
clone size: NA
V gene: TRBV6-1
CDR3 protein: CASSDIGYTEAFF
CDR3 DNA: TGTGCCAGCAGTGATATTGGCTACACTGAAGCTTTCTTT

J gene: TRBJ2-1
D gene: NA
clone size: once
V gene: TRBV5-1
CDR3 protein: CASSTTGSGEEQFF
CDR3 DNA: TGCGCCAGCAGCACGACGGGGAGTGGGGAAGAGCAGTTCTTC

J gene: TRBJ2-2
D gene: TRBD1
clone size: NA
V gene: TRBV7-3
CDR3 protein: CASSSHYPGQGSGELFF
CDR3 DNA: TGTGCCAGCAGCTCACACTACCCGGGACAGGGGTCCGGGGAGCTGTTTTTT

J gene: TRBJ1-1
D gene: NA
clone size: NA
V gene: TRBV9
CDR3 protein: CASKGVGNTEAFF
CDR3 DNA: TGTGCCAGCAAGGGAGTTGGAAACACTGAAGCTTTCTTT

J gene: TRBJ1-5
D gene: TRBD1
clone size: NA
V gene: TRBV10-3
CDR3 protein: CAISDTWTGRGQPQHF
CDR3 DNA: TGTGCCATCAGTGACACTTGGACAGGCCGCGGTCAGCCCCAGCATTTT

J gene: TRBJ1-2
D gene: NA
clone size: NA
V gene: TRBV9
CDR3 protein: CASSVARGGRGYTF
CDR3 DNA: TGTGCCAGCAGCGTAGCTCGGGGGGGACGGGGCTACACCTTC

J gene: TRBJ2-7
D gene: TRBD1
clone size: NA
V gene: TRBV30
CDR3 protein: CAWKTGAYEQYF
CDR3 DNA: TGTGCCTGGAAGACAGGGGCCTACGAGCAGTACTTC

J gene: TRBJ2-7
D gene: TRBD1
clone size: once
V gene: TRBV19
CDR3 protein: CASSEPGTGDPYEQYF
CDR3 DNA: TGTGCCAGTAGCGAACCGGGGACAGGGGATCCCTACGAGCAGTACTTC

J gene: TRBJ1-1
D gene: NA
clone size: NA
V gene: TRBV7-9
CDR3 protein: CASSLGFSNTEAFF
CDR3 DNA: TGTGCCAGCAGCTTAGGATTCAGTAACACTGAAGCTTTCTTT

J gene: TRBJ2-7
D gene: NA
clone size: NA
V gene: TRBV6-1
CDR3 protein: CASSGGSGNRYF
CDR3 DNA: TGTGCCAGCAGTGGGGGTAGCGGCAATAGGTACTTC